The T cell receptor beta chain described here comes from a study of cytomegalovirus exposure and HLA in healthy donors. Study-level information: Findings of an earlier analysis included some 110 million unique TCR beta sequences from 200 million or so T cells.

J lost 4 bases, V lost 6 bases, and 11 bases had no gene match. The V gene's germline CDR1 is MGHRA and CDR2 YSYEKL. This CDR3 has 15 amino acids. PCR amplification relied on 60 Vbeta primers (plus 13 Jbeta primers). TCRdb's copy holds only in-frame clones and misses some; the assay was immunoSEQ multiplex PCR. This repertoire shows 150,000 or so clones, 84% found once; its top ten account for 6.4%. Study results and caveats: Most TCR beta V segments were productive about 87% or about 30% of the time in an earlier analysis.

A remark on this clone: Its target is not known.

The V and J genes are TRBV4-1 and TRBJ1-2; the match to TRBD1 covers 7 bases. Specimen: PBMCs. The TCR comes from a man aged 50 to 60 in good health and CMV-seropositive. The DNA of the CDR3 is TGCGCCAGCAGTCCCCCCGACAGGGAGCGCTATGGCTACACCTTC. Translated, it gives CASSPPDRERYGYTF.